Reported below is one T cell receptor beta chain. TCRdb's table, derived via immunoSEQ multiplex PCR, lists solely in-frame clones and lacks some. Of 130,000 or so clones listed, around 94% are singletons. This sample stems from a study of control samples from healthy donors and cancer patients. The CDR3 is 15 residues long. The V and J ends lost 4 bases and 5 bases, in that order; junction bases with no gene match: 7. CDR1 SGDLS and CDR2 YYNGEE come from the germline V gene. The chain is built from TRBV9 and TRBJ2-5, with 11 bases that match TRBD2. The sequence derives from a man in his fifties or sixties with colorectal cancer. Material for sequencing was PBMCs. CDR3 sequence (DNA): TGTGCCAGCAGCCCCGGGACTAGCGGAATCGAGACCCAGTACTTC. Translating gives CASSPGTSGIETQYF.